What follows describes a single TCR beta chain. Its antigen remains unknown. This sample was taken from a study of cytomegalovirus exposure and HLA in healthy donors. Study-wide findings and caveats: Exclusion as indistinguishable affected some V segments, including TRBV6-2 and TRBV6-3. Immune exposure information available was restricted to CMV serostatus. One later analysis reportedly identified an Asian-associated ancestry cluster that showed fewer N-insertions than the roughly 620-donor mean.

The ends lost 5 bases at V and 1 base at J; junction bases unmatched: 7. The CDR3 consists of 15 residues. Germline CDR1 is LNHDA and CDR2 is SQIVND (reference sequence). The PCR used 60 Vbeta and 13 Jbeta primers. TCRdb's table, derived via immunoSEQ multiplex PCR, lists solely in-frame clones and lacks some. The repertoire holds about 120,000 clones, with around 77% as singletons. Specimen: PBMCs. This chain uses TRBV19 with TRBJ1-1; 7 bases agree with TRBD1. This receptor was obtained from a man younger than 30 in good health and CMV-seropositive. CDR3 residues: CASSPSDRANTEAFF. The CDR3 nucleotides are TGTGCCAGTAGTCCTTCCGACAGGGCGAACACTGAAGCTTTCTTT. The complete variable domain, with remaining parts taken from reference TRBV19 and TRBJ1-1, reads DGGITQSPKYLFRKEGQNVTLSCEQNLNHDAMYWYRQDPGQGLRLIYYSQIVNDFQKGDIAEGYSVSREKKESFPLTVTSAQKNPTAFYLCASSPSDRANTEAFFGQGTRLTVV.